This is a list of T cell receptor beta chains from one sample in a study of blood T cell repertoires in COVID-19. Profiling relied on immunoSEQ multiplex PCR, and the TCRdb table lists in-frame clones only, not all of them. The data contain fewer than 150,000 clones, 70% to 90% of them singletons. Sample: peripheral blood. The receptor set was obtained from a human donor in a cohort sampled during active COVID-19. The conserved cysteine and the conserved F or W are not part of the CDR3 here. Clone size is given for some rows only: seen once, a few or many times, or a class if the clone is expanded.

J: TRBJ1-2
V: TRBV7-2
length: 9
size: .
CDR3: ATDGGYGYT

J: TRBJ1-2
V: TRBV2
length: 13
size: .
CDR3: ASEPGQGTNYGYT

J: TRBJ2-7
V: TRBV6-6
length: 9
size: many
CDR3: ASRQTYEQY

J: TRBJ2-7
V: TRBV2
length: 14
size: .
CDR3: ASSSLLDIGRYEQY

J: TRBJ2-7
V: TRBV15
length: 11
size: .
CDR3: ATSRGQGVEQY

J: TRBJ1-2
V: TRBV5-8
length: 15
size: .
CDR3: ASSLVYGTGGRGGYT

J: TRBJ1-5
V: TRBV15
length: 13
size: once
CDR3: ATSRDGGAGQPQH

J: TRBJ1-6
V: TRBV5-1
length: 14
size: .
CDR3: ASSSLTGTGNSPLH

J: TRBJ1-6
V: TRBV3-1/TRBV3-2
length: 12
size: .
CDR3: ASSHRETNSPLH

J: TRBJ2-3
V: TRBV6-6
length: 10
size: few
CDR3: ATRVAEDTQY

J: TRBJ1-2
V: TRBV7-3
length: 13
size: .
CDR3: ASSLNAGEHYGYT

J: TRBJ1-4
V: TRBV13
length: 12
size: .
CDR3: ASSARTGGEKLF

J: TRBJ1-1
V: TRBV5-1
length: 13
size: .
CDR3: ASSDGQGAYTEAF

J: TRBJ2-7
V: TRBV6-8
length: 16
size: .
CDR3: ASSLRSRVGLAGDEQY

J: TRBJ2-5
V: TRBV7-9
length: 11
size: .
CDR3: ASSFTGEETQY

J: TRBJ1-3
V: TRBV2
length: 10
size: .
CDR3: ASSVAGNTIY

J: TRBJ1-1
V: TRBV18
length: 13
size: .
CDR3: ASSHRTEMNTEAF

J: TRBJ1-4
V: TRBV6-5
length: 12
size: .
CDR3: ASKGTTTNEKLF

J: TRBJ1-4
V: TRBV18
length: 13
size: .
CDR3: ASSPDRAANEKLF

J: TRBJ1-1
V: TRBV30
length: 12
size: .
CDR3: APTQGARNTEAF

J: TRBJ2-5
V: TRBV6-5
length: 13
size: .
CDR3: ASSRLAGSQETQY

J: TRBJ2-5
V: TRBV14
length: 10
size: once
CDR3: ASSSAQETQY

J: TRBJ1-1
V: TRBV6-6
length: 10
size: .
CDR3: AIWTVGTEAF

J: TRBJ2-1
V: TRBV2
length: 13
size: .
CDR3: ASSELPGAYNEQF

J: TRBJ1-1
V: TRBV6-1
length: 9
size: .
CDR3: ASSEYSEAF

J: TRBJ2-5
V: TRBV7-3
length: 13
size: .
CDR3: ASSPDRGLYETQY

J: TRBJ2-7
V: TRBV27
length: 11
size: .
CDR3: ASSFTGGYEQY

J: TRBJ2-7
V: TRBV7-9
length: 11
size: .
CDR3: ASSLYTGYEQY

J: TRBJ2-7
V: TRBV5-6
length: 10
size: once
CDR3: ASTIPGQQKY

J: TRBJ2-5
V: TRBV18
length: 12
size: .
CDR3: ASSPGTVQETQY

J: TRBJ1-2
V: TRBV5-6
length: 12
size: .
CDR3: ASSSPDRVRGYT

J: TRBJ1-1
V: TRBV5-1
length: 11
size: .
CDR3: ASSWTGGLEAF

J: TRBJ2-1
V: TRBV19
length: 14
size: .
CDR3: ASSIRHRGYYNEQF

J: TRBJ2-3
V: TRBV6-2/TRBV6-3
length: 11
size: .
CDR3: ASSSDWIDTQY

J: TRBJ1-5
V: TRBV18
length: 12
size: .
CDR3: ASSKQETNQPQH

J: TRBJ1-2
V: TRBV5-1
length: 12
size: .
CDR3: ASSQATGNYGYT

J: TRBJ2-7
V: TRBV5-1
length: 14
size: .
CDR3: ASSLLAGGLPYEQY

J: TRBJ1-5
V: TRBV7-8
length: 12
size: .
CDR3: ASSSGQGSTPQH

J: TRBJ1-2
V: TRBV30
length: 13
size: once
CDR3: AWTLGQGFNYGYT

J: TRBJ2-1
V: TRBV5-1
length: 14
size: once
CDR3: ASSLDSRGGAGEQF

J: TRBJ2-6
V: TRBV19
length: 14
size: .
CDR3: ASSSTGGAGANVLT

J: TRBJ2-7
V: TRBV6-5
length: 12
size: once
CDR3: ASTERDRVDEQY

J: TRBJ2-7
V: TRBV24-1
length: 11
size: .
CDR3: ATSGDTAYEQY

J: TRBJ2-7
V: TRBV28
length: 14
size: .
CDR3: ASNPPGLAVPYEQY

J: TRBJ1-5
V: TRBV5-5
length: 10
size: few
CDR3: ASSNYRVPQH

J: TRBJ1-1
V: TRBV4-1
length: 13
size: .
CDR3: ASSQVVQGNTEAF

J: TRBJ1-1
V: TRBV27
length: 16
size: .
CDR3: ASSFRGRAVPYTTEAF